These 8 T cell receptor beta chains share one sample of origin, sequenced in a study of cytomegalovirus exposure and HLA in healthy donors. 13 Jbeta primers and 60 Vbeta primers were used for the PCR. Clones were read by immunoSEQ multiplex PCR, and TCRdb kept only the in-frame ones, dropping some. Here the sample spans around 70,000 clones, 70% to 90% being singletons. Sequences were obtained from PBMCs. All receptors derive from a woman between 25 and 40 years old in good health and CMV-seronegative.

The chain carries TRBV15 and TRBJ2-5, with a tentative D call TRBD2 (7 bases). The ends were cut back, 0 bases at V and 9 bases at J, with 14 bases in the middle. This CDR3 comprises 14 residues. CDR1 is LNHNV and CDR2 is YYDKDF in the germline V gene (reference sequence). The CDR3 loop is CATSRERGLVAQYF. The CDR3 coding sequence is TGTGCCACCAGCAGAGAGCGGGGGCTGGTGGCCCAGTACTTC.

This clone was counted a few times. CDR3 sequence: CAWRIQGYGNTIYF. The DNA for the CDR3 is TGTGCCTGGAGGATACAGGGGTATGGAAACACCATATATTTT. This chain connects TRBV30 to TRBJ1-3; 7 positions agree with TRBD1. The ends lost 3 bases at V and 3 bases at J; junction bases unmatched: 5. Germline CDR1 and CDR2: GTSNPN and SVGIG (reference sequence). The CDR3 is 14 residues long.

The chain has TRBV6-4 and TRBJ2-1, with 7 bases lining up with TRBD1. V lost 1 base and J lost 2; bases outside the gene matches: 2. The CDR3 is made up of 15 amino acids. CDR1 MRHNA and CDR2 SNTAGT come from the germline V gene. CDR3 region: CASSDLGGAYNEQFF. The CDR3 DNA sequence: TGTGCCAGCAGTGACTTAGGGGGCGCCTACAATGAGCAGTTCTTC.

The CDR3 region is CASSYQQGSQPQHF. The CDR3, as DNA: TGTGCCAGCAGTTACCAACAGGGTAGTCAGCCCCAGCATTTT. The chain recombines TRBV27 with TRBJ1-5; D may be TRBD1 (6 bases). Germline CDR1 and CDR2: MNHEY and SMNVEV (reference sequence). The CDR3 spans 14 residues. Trimming left V 4 bases short and J 6 bases short, with 13 bases between.

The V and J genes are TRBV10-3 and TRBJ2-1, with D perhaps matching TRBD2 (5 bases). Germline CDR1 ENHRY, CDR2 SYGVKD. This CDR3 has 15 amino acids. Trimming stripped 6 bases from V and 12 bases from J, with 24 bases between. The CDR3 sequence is CAISATRVEESGQFF. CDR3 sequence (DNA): TGTGCCATCAGCGCCACGCGCGTGGAGGAATCTGGGCAGTTCTTC.

The CDR3 nucleotides are TGTGCCAGCAGCTCTCCCGGGGACATCTTCGGGGGGGATACTGAAGCTTTCTTT. Translated: CASSSPGDIFGGDTEAFF. The rearrangement uses TRBV14 and TRBJ1-1, with D perhaps matching TRBD1 (6 bases). There are 18 residues in the CDR3. Germline values: CDR1 SGHDN, CDR2 FVKESK. V was shortened by 5 bases and J by 5 bases, with 27 bases between the two germline ends. The full variable domain, rest sourced from reference TRBV14 and TRBJ1-1, is EAGVTQFPSHSVIEKGQTVTLRCDPISGHDNLYWYRRVMGKEIKFLLHFVKESKQDESGMPNNRFLAERTGGTYSTLKVQPAELEDSGVYFCASSSPGDIFGGDTEAFFGQGTRLTVV.

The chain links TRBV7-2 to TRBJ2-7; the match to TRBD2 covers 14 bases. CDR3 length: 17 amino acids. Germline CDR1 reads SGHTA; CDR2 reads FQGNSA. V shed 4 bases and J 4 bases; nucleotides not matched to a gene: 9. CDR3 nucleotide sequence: TGTGCCAGCAGCTCCGGGACTAGCGGGAGCAAGAGGTACGAGCAGTACTTC. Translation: CASSSGTSGSKRYEQYF.

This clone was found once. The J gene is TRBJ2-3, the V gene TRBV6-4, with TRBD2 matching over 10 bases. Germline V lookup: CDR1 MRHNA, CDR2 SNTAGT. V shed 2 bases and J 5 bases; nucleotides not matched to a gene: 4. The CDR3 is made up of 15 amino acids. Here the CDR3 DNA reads TGTGCCAGCAGTGACAGGACTAGCGGACGAGATACGCAGTATTTT. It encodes CASSDRTSGRDTQYF.